This TCR beta chain was obtained from a study of OX40 agonist ivuxolimab in advanced cancers. Study overall: Therapy given before enrollment (anti-PD-1, anti-PD-L1 or anti-CTLA-4) was allowed, and 40% had some. There were three patients with partial responses, one having hepatocellular carcinoma and two cutaneous melanoma. Findings of the study overall: Circulating CD4+ and CD8+ T cells showed clonal expansion by week 6 at 0.1 to 3.0 mg/kg. The work left the antigen specificity of expanded peripheral T cells undetermined.

Per germline, CDR1 MNHNS and CDR2 SASEGT. The V and J ends lost 11 bases and 3 bases, in that order; junction bases with no gene match: 9. The CDR3 covers 13 residues. Sequenced by immunoSEQ multiplex PCR; TCRdb stores in-frame clones only, minus some. The table shows fewer than 85,000 clones, with 84% occurring only once. In regard to this clone: Antigen: not known.

This chain connects TRBV6-1 to TRBJ2-7, with TRBD1 matching 8 bases. The specimen was CD4+ or CD8+ T cells sorted from blood, collected in a trial of the OX40 agonist ivuxolimab. This clonotype was obtained from an adult with an advanced solid tumor such as melanoma, head and neck, liver or kidney cancer. The DNA of the CDR3 is TGTGCCGGCTCTCGGGACAGGCACTACGAGCAGTACTTC. Its protein is CAGSRDRHYEQYF.